The source of this T cell receptor (beta chain) is a study of PD-L1 blockade in urothelial cancer. CDR1 and CDR2 from the germline V gene are KGHSH and LQKENI. V dropped 5 bases and J dropped 0; count of bases not matched to a gene: 5. The CDR3 covers 15 residues. Sequencing used immunoSEQ multiplex PCR; TCRdb keeps in-frame clones, though not all of them. The sample shows 35,000 to 50,000 clones, approximately 90% of them seen only once. The receptor was isolated from a woman aged 55-75 years with urothelial cancer. The specimen was PBMCs, collected around atezolizumab (anti-PD-L1) treatment. The chain uses TRBV18 and TRBJ2-3, with 7 bases identical to TRBD1. The CDR3 is CASSDRQGSTDTQYF. The CDR3 nucleotides read TGTGCCAGCTCAGACAGACAGGGAAGCACAGATACGCAGTATTTT.